The 30 T cell receptor beta chains given below trace back to one sample, sequenced in a study of blood T cell repertoires in COVID-19 (dated by TCRdb to the early 2020s). Receptors were amplified or captured by the immunoSEQ multiplex PCR assay. TCRdb took over this immuneACCESS table, retaining in-frame rearrangements with V and J assigned. Such tables are incomplete; in checked studies, under half of the missing clones stem from an unresolved V gene, and the remainder is unexplained. Counted in this sample were 250,000 or so clones; about 87% of them appeared once. Around 5.1% of the sample is taken by the ten largest. Sequenced: peripheral blood. Receptors originate from a woman aged 60-75 years with COVID-19, enrolled during active disease.

The chain uses TRBV12-3 or TRBV12-4 and TRBJ1-4; TRBD1 might be the D (5 bases). The CDR3 extends over 13 amino acids. V shed 3 bases and J shed 8 bases, with 10 bases lying between them. CDR3 sequence: CASSLTAREKLFF. CDR3 sequence (DNA): TGTGCCAGCAGTTTGACAGCGAGAGAAAAACTGTTTTTT.

This rearrangement joins TRBV28 to TRBJ2-1; TRBD2 matches at 13 bases. J lost 1 base, V lost 5 bases, and 11 bases had no gene match. Germline V CDR1 and CDR2: MDHEN, SYDVKM. The CDR3 sequence is 19 residues long. Here the CDR3 reads CASSPQTSGGGFSYNEQFF. The CDR3, as DNA: TGTGCCAGCAGTCCCCAAACTAGCGGGGGGGGTTTTTCCTACAATGAGCAGTTCTTC.

The chain is built from TRBV30 and TRBJ1-4, with D possibly being TRBD1 (5 bases). The germline V gene has CDR1 GTSNPN and CDR2 SVGIG (reference sequence). Trimming took 2 bases from V and 0 from J, leaving 7 bases between them. The CDR3 has 14 amino acids. The CDR3 sequence is CAWSWGATNEKLFF. The CDR3 nucleotides are TGTGCCTGGAGTTGGGGGGCAACTAATGAAAAACTGTTTTTT.

This clone appeared a single time. This sequence joins TRBV19 and TRBJ1-5, with a possible D match to TRBD1 (6 bases). The CDR3 loop spans 15 amino acids. Trimming left V 1 base short and J 7 bases short, with 14 bases between. The germline gives CDR1 LNHDA, CDR2 SQIVND (reference sequence). This CDR3 is CASSIVTGFGQPQHF. The CDR3, as DNA: TGTGCCAGTAGTATAGTAACAGGGTTCGGACAGCCCCAGCATTTT.

The CDR3, as DNA: TGTGCCAGCAGTCAAACAACCCCTTGGACAGGGGCCCGAGCGGTAGAGACCCAGTACTTC. Its translation: CASSQTTPWTGARAVETQYF. The chain is built from TRBV27 and TRBJ2-5; 9 bases are a match to TRBD1. The CDR3 length is 20 residues. The V and J ends lost 5 bases and 4 bases, in that order; junction bases with no gene match: 23. Germline V gene data show CDR1 as MNHEY and CDR2 as SMNVEV (reference sequence).

The CDR3 DNA reads TGTGCCAGCAGTGGCGGGGGAATCTACGAGCAGTACTTC. Amino acid sequence: CASSGGGIYEQYF. The chain uses TRBV9 and TRBJ2-7; TRBD2 aligns across 7 bases. Trimming at V came to 5 bases and at J to 3 bases, leaving 5 bases not matched to a gene. In germline, CDR1 is SGDLS, CDR2 YYNGEE. The CDR3 spans 13 residues.

The chain is built from TRBV2 and TRBJ1-2; 8 nucleotides line up with TRBD1. CDR1 is SNHLY and CDR2 is FYNNEI in the germline V gene. J gave up 4 bases and V 0 bases, and 7 bases lay outside the gene matches. This CDR3 spans 16 amino acids. The CDR3 region is CASSEARPGGGYGYTF. As DNA, the CDR3 is TGTGCCAGCAGTGAAGCTAGGCCAGGGGGCGGCTATGGCTACACCTTC.

This clone was detected only once. This chain links TRBV9 with TRBJ2-1; the D gene is possibly TRBD1 (6 bases). V was shortened by 2 bases and J by 1 base, with 13 bases between the two germline ends. Germline V gives CDR1 SGDLS, CDR2 YYNGEE. CDR3 size: 16 residues. CDR3 sequence reads: CASSVGAIGSYNEQFF. DNA of the CDR3: TGTGCCAGCAGCGTGGGGGCTATCGGGTCCTACAATGAGCAGTTCTTC.

The chain couples TRBV27 to TRBJ2-7; 14 nucleotides agree with TRBD2. The V gene end was trimmed by 5 bases and the J gene end by 2 bases; junction bases not matched to a gene: 5. The CDR3 runs 16 residues. Per germline, CDR1 MNHEY and CDR2 SMNVEV (reference sequence). CDR3 nucleotides: TGTGCCAGCAGTCCGGGGGGACTAGCGGGGGCCTACGAGCAGTACTTC. Translation: CASSPGGLAGAYEQYF.

This clone was found once. The chain uses TRBV2 and TRBJ1-3; TRBD1 aligns across 7 bases. Trimming removed 11 bases from V and 2 bases from J; junction bases left unmatched: 3. The germline V gene encodes CDR1 SNHLY and CDR2 FYNNEI. The CDR3 totals 12 residues. CDR3 DNA: TGTGCCCTACAGGGGACTGGAAACACCATATATTTT. Translation: CALQGTGNTIYF.

The chain employs TRBV3-1 (or the pseudogene TRBV3-2) and TRBJ1-4, with 10 bases lining up with TRBD1. The CDR3 loop spans 17 amino acids. V lost 3 bases and J lost 3; bases outside the gene matches: 7. Per germline, CDR1 LGHDT and CDR2 YNNKEL (reference sequence). As DNA, the CDR3 is TGTGCCAGCAGCCAGCAGACAGGGGGCAGGGCTAATGAAAAACTGTTTTTT. As protein: CASSQQTGGRANEKLFF.

This clone was counted a few times. The genes are TRBV7-2 and TRBJ2-7; 11 nucleotides agree with TRBD2. V was pared by 5 bases and J by 6 bases, with 9 bases of the junction left unmatched. The germline gives CDR1 SGHTA, CDR2 FQGNSA. The CDR3 is 15 amino acids. CDR3 DNA: TGTGCCAGCAGCAGCCAGCGACTAGCGGGAATCGAGCAGTACTTC. Its protein product is CASSSQRLAGIEQYF.

The chain combines TRBV19 with TRBJ1-2; 7 nucleotides align to TRBD1. There are 15 residues in the CDR3. Per the germline V gene, CDR1 is LNHDA and CDR2 is SQIVND (reference sequence). V shed 4 bases and J 6 bases; nucleotides not matched to a gene: 11. The CDR3 DNA is TGTGCCAGTAGTACACGGGACAGTGGGTTCCATGGCTACACCTTC. Translation gives CASSTRDSGFHGYTF. Combining the CDR3 with reference TRBV19 and TRBJ1-2 gives the whole variable domain DGGITQSPKYLFRKEGQNVTLSCEQNLNHDAMYWYRQDPGQGLRLIYYSQIVNDFQKGDIAEGYSVSREKKESFPLTVTSAQKNPTAFYLCASSTRDSGFHGYTFGSGTRLTVV.

The chain joins TRBV19 to TRBJ1-4, with D uncertain. V dropped 7 bases and J dropped 8 bases, with 17 bases sitting between them. This CDR3 comprises 14 residues. Per germline, CDR1 LNHDA and CDR2 SQIVND (reference sequence). The DNA of the CDR3 is TGTGCCAGTACCTCCCCCGGGGTACGGGAAAAACTGTTTTTT. Translating it yields CASTSPGVREKLFF.

This sequence joins TRBV5-6 and TRBJ1-2; 7 bases are shared with TRBD1. The CDR3 loop spans 17 amino acids. Trimming cost V 3 bases and J 4 bases; bases outside gene matches: 15. Germline CDR1 SGHDT, CDR2 YYEEEE. Here the CDR3 reads CASSWGRDSPAFYGYTF. The CDR3 bases are TGTGCCAGCAGCTGGGGACGGGACAGCCCAGCTTTCTATGGCTACACCTTC.

The V and J genes are TRBV21-1 and TRBJ2-7; the table names TRBD2, a call not compared with the DNA. TRBV21-1 is shown as a pseudogene. CDR3 length: 14 amino acids. The CDR3: CASSTGLARYEQYF. CDR3 sequence (DNA): TGTGCCAGCAGCACGGGACTAGCGCGTTACGAGCAGTACTTC.

V usage is TRBV3-1 (or the pseudogene TRBV3-2) and J usage is TRBJ2-2, with D perhaps TRBD1 (6 bases). V shed 3 bases and J shed 6 bases, with 11 bases lying between them. This CDR3 has 14 residues. Germline CDR1 LGHDT, CDR2 YNNKEL (reference sequence). The CDR3 sequence: CASSQVHRAGELFF. CDR3 nucleotides: TGTGCCAGCAGCCAGGTCCACAGGGCCGGGGAGCTGTTTTTT.

The chain has TRBV29-1 and TRBJ2-1; maybe TRBD1 (5 bases). The CDR3 is 14 amino acids. V was trimmed by 4 bases and J by 5 bases, leaving 15 bases between them. Per the germline V gene, CDR1 is SQVTM and CDR2 is ANQGSEA. In DNA, the CDR3 is TGCAGCGTTGCTGAAAGGGGCGCCCACAATGAGCAGTTCTTC. Its translation: CSVAERGAHNEQFF.

In this sample, this clone turned up a few times. The J gene is TRBJ1-3, the V gene TRBV5-1, with a possible D match to TRBD1 (6 bases). The CDR3 covers 13 residues. Trimming left V 7 bases short and J 0 bases short, with 8 bases between. Per germline, CDR1 SGHRS and CDR2 YFSETQ. CDR3 coding DNA: TGCGCCAGCGGACAGAACTCTGGAAACACCATATATTTT. Its protein product is CASGQNSGNTIYF. The full variable domain, rest sourced from reference TRBV5-1 and TRBJ1-3, is KAGVTQTPRYLIKTRGQQVTLSCSPISGHRSVSWYQQTPGQGLQFLFEYFSETQRNKGNFPGRFSGRQFSNSRSEMNVSTLELGDSALYLCASGQNSGNTIYFGEGSWLTVV.

This clone has just one count. The chain carries TRBV7-2 and TRBJ2-3; D possibly corresponds to TRBD2 (6 bases). This CDR3 spans 14 amino acids. The germline CDR1 and CDR2 sequences are SGHTA and FQGNSA. V dropped 4 bases and J dropped 3 bases, with 11 bases sitting between them. The CDR3 nucleotides are TGTGCCAGCAGCTATTTCGGGAGAACAGATACGCAGTATTTT. It yields the protein CASSYFGRTDTQYF.

The genes are TRBV15 and TRBJ2-7; 10 bases fit TRBD2. Losses at the gene ends were 1 base for V and 4 bases for J; bases not matched to a gene: 7. This CDR3 has 16 amino acids. From germline, CDR1 is LNHNV and CDR2 YYDKDF (reference sequence). The CDR3 loop reads CATSRARSGRRYEQYF. CDR3 sequence (DNA): TGTGCCACCAGCAGAGCCCGTAGCGGGAGGCGTTACGAGCAGTACTTC. The full variable domain, in which reference TRBV15 and TRBJ2-7 provide the parts outside the CDR3, is DAMVIQNPRYQVTQFGKPVTLSCSQTLNHNVMYWYQQKSSQAPKLLFHYYDKDFNNEADTPDNFQSRRPNTSFCFLDIRSPGLGDTAMYLCATSRARSGRRYEQYFGPGTRLTVT.

The J gene is TRBJ2-3, the V gene TRBV19; no definite D call. V lost 7 bases and J lost 0, with 29 bases in between. This CDR3 has 20 amino acids. Germline loops: CDR1 LNHDA, CDR2 SQIVND (reference sequence). The CDR3 DNA reads as TGTGCCAGTAATTTCCCAGGCGCCCCCGCGCAGGTCGCTAGCACAGATACGCAGTATTTT. Translation: CASNFPGAPAQVASTDTQYF.

The J gene is TRBJ1-2, the V gene TRBV25-1, with a tentative D call TRBD1 (5 bases). Germline CDR1 and CDR2: MGHDK and SYGVNS. This CDR3 contains 13 residues. V was trimmed by 1 base and J by 11 bases, leaving 14 bases between them. CDR3 sequence reads: CASSEFDSSLYTF. CDR3 in DNA: TGTGCCAGCAGTGAATTCGACAGTAGTTTGTACACCTTC.

For this clone: At the DNA level, this CDR3 is encoded by other sequences in the same sample as well. The chain is built from TRBV6-4 and TRBJ2-5, with D tentatively TRBD2 (7 bases). V dropped 4 bases and J dropped 5 bases, with 17 bases sitting between them. The CDR3 runs 15 residues. Germline CDR1 reads MRHNA; CDR2 reads SNTAGT. The chain's CDR3 is CASSALRGRGETQYF. The CDR3 DNA reads TGTGCCAGCAGTGCTCTCCGGGGGCGGGGGGAGACCCAGTACTTC.

The CDR3 nucleotides are TGTGCCAGCAGTTTAAGAAGGACAGGGTTATTGAACACTGAAGCTTTCTTT. It translates to CASSLRRTGLLNTEAFF. The chain recombines TRBV27 with TRBJ1-1; 8 positions agree with TRBD1. In germline, CDR1 is MNHEY, CDR2 SMNVEV (reference sequence). The CDR3 consists of 17 residues. The J segment lost 0 bases and the V segment lost 2 bases, leaving 8 bases of the junction unmatched.

The gene calls are TRBV3-1 (or the pseudogene TRBV3-2) and TRBJ2-1; 8 nucleotides align to TRBD2. The V and J ends lost 4 bases and 2 bases, in that order; junction bases with no gene match: 4. CDR1 LGHDT and CDR2 YNNKEL come from the germline V gene (reference sequence). CDR3 length: 15 amino acids. CDR3 region: CASSPAGLAYNEQFF. CDR3 DNA sequence: TGTGCCAGCAGCCCTGCGGGACTAGCCTACAATGAGCAGTTCTTC.

The rearrangement uses TRBV20-1 and TRBJ1-1; TRBD1 matches at 9 bases. Germline values: CDR1 DFQATT, CDR2 SNEGSKA (reference sequence). V lost 3 bases, J lost 11 bases, and 4 bases stayed unmatched. There are 11 residues in the CDR3. CDR3 nucleotides: TGCAGTGCTAGCACACAGGGGGCGGCTTTCTTT. It codes for CSASTQGAAFF.

The chain couples TRBV9 to TRBJ2-3, with TRBD1 as a possible D gene (5 bases). Germline-derived CDR1 and CDR2 are SGDLS and YYNGEE. This CDR3 spans 15 amino acids. Trimming shortened V by 0 bases and J by 2 bases, and 10 bases separated the two germline ends. The CDR3 coding sequence is TGTGCCAGCAGCGTAGTGCCAGGGTTCACAGATACGCAGTATTTT. Translation: CASSVVPGFTDTQYF.

The chain links TRBV9 to TRBJ1-6; TRBD1 aligns across 7 bases. Germline V lookup: CDR1 SGDLS, CDR2 YYNGEE. CDR3 size: 15 residues. The V and J ends lost 0 bases and 7 bases, in that order; junction bases with no gene match: 4. CDR3 sequence reads: CASSVGWDSNSPLHF. CDR3 nucleotide sequence: TGTGCCAGCAGCGTAGGCTGGGACAGCAATTCACCCCTCCACTTT. Complete variable domain (other parts from reference TRBV9 and TRBJ1-6): DSGVTQTPKHLITATGQRVTLRCSPRSGDLSVYWYQQSLDQGLQFLIQYYNGEERAKGNILERFSAQQFPDLHSELNLSSLELGDSALYFCASSVGWDSNSPLHFGNGTRLTVT.

This rearrangement joins TRBV29-1 to TRBJ1-2, with 7 positions matching TRBD1. The trim removed 6 bases at V and 2 bases at J, leaving 6 bases unmatched. Germline V gene data show CDR1 as SQVTM and CDR2 as ANQGSEA. This CDR3 has 13 residues. CDR3 protein: CSVTGEGNYGYTF. CDR3 DNA: TGCAGCGTAACAGGGGAAGGAAACTATGGCTACACCTTC.